What follows is one T cell receptor beta chain and its context. Which antigen it targets is not known. No quality values exist for individual bases; no much larger clone is one base distant. TCRbeta CDR3 regions were amplified from genomic DNA by means of the immunoSEQ Assay, a bias-controlled multiplex PCR. On the study's bioinformatics: Within the assay, amplification of reference gene primers was used to estimate how many nucleated cells each sample contained. To quantify the absolute abundance of each unique TCRbeta CDR3 rearrangement, sequence reads were collapsed and filtered. For each sample, productive Simpson clonality was calculated by taking the square root of Simpson's diversity index across productive rearrangements. TCRdb took over this immuneACCESS table, retaining in-frame rearrangements with V and J assigned. Such tables are incomplete; in checked studies, under half of the missing clones stem from an unresolved V gene, and the remainder is unexplained. V, J and clone size were drawn from that table, and D and trimming were deduced from the DNA. Counted in this sample were nearly 350,000 clones; 83% of them appeared once. Together, the top ten hold just under 3% of the sample.

The data were taken from a study of blood T cell repertoires in COVID-19 (dated by TCRdb to 2020 to 2021). Some background on the complete study: The collaborator samples originated in the United States, Italy and Spain and spanned the acute and convalescent phases of COVID-19. The material from the prospective study consisted of cDNA or gDNA derived from T cells, B-cell-depleted T cells, or PBMCs. Deeply sampled blood TCRbeta repertoires from subjects exposed to, actively infected with, or recovered from COVID-19 were included in the dataset. The repertoires were released in a freely available public database intended as a resource for research on the immune response to SARS-CoV-2. Samples were obtained from the ongoing ImmuneRACE study (first 160 participants) and from some 1,300 subjects provided by 6 global collaborators. Sample metadata almost always included a de-identified subject ID, COVID-19 status, age in years and sex. Where available, HLA class I and class II types were taken from metadata supplied by the sample provider and were not determined by assay-based typing. Findings and caveats that apply to the study as a whole: Clinical and demographic metadata were provided uncurated, with the amount varying by source and participant.

Whole blood was collected in K2EDTA tubes by collaborating institutions according to the institutions' own protocols. Collaborator samples were shipped for TCRbeta analysis as frozen whole blood, isolated PBMCs, or DNA extracted from either sample type. At the junction V is shortened by 5 bases and J by 7 bases; bases outside the gene matches: 4. CDR1 SQVTM and CDR2 ANQGSEA are derived from the germline V gene. Measured from the cysteine to the phenylalanine, the CDR3 is 12 residues long. Kept here is only the CDR3 DNA, which spans 36 bases and is read in frame from base 1. The clonotype comes from a man aged 30 to 45 with active or convalescent COVID-19. Sequencing input: peripheral blood. Recombination joined TRBV29-1 with TRBJ2-7, and 11 bases in between align with TRBD1. The CDR3 here reads CSVRTGGWEQYF. The bases are TGCAGCGTTAGGACAGGGGGCTGGGAGCAGTACTTC.